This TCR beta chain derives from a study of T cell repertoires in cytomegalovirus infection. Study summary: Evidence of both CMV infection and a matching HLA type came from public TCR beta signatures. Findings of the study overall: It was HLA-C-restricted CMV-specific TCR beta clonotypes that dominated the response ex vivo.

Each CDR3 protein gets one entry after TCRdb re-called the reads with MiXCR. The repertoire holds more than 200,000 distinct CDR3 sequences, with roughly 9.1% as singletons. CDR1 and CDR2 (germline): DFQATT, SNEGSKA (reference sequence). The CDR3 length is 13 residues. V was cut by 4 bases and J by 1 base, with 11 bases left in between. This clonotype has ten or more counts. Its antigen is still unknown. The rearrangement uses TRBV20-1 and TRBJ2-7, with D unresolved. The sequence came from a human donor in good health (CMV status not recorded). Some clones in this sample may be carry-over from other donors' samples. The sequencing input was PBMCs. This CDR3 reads CSANSGSSYEQYF. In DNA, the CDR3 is TGCAGTGCTAATTCGGGTAGTTCCTACGAGCAGTACTTC.